This T cell receptor beta chain was captured by sequencing in a study of T-cell memory formation after mild COVID-19. Points from the study as a whole: While clones contracting from day 15 to 85 were balanced between CD4 and CD8, later expanders leaned CD4+. CD4+ contracting clones lay mainly in CM and EM, CD8+ ones in EMRA.

Germline V CDR1 and CDR2: LGHDT, YNNKEL (reference sequence). This CDR3 has 14 amino acids. TCRdb reprocessed the 5' RACE reads with MiXCR, giving one entry per CDR3 protein. This sample has about 440,000 distinct CDR3 sequences, with around 19% found just once. On this clonotype itself: Antigen unknown. A much more abundant neighbour one base away suggests this may be a read error.

The sequenced material came from PBMCs or a T cell subset sorted from them (not recorded which). This TCR was recovered from an adult woman who had mild COVID-19 (a few samples of this study predate the infection). Cell type and time point are not known. The rearrangement joins TRBV3-1 to TRBJ2-5; perhaps D is TRBD1 or TRBD2 (5 bases each). The CDR3 is CASKGPRYQETKYF. DNA for the CDR3: TGTGCCAGCAAGGGACCCCGGTACCAAGAGACCAAGTACTTC.